The 14 T cell receptor beta chains presented below share a single source sample, sequenced in a study of regulatory T cells in long-lasting Graves disease. TCR beta libraries were built with iRepertoire HTBI primers and Arm-PCR of CDR3 regions. TCRdb ran MiXCR on the multiplex PCR reads and lists one entry per CDR3 protein. The sample carries some 370,000 distinct CDR3 sequences, less than 25% recorded once. Documented time point: persistent/refractory GD, antithyroid drugs over 5 years with positive TRAb. Extracted RNA from PBMCs served as the source of the TCR library. This specimen was peripheral blood mononuclear cells (PBMCs), taken when the disease was refractory, from a patient treated with antithyroid drugs. The receptors derive from a female donor with Graves disease.

This clonotype was detected many times. This chain joins TRBV28 and TRBJ1-1; maybe TRBD1 (5 bases). The CDR3 sequence is 17 residues long. V was shortened by 2 bases and J by 7 bases, with 23 bases between the two germline ends. Germline V gives CDR1 MDHEN, CDR2 SYDVKM. CDR3 coding DNA: TGTGCCAGCAGTTTACTAGTCCGGGACGAGGGAGTGGGTGAAGCTTTCTTT. Its protein product is CASSLLVRDEGVGEAFF.

This clonotype appeared a few times. This chain links TRBV5-1 with TRBJ2-7; TRBD1 matches 8 bases. J was trimmed by 3 bases and V by 4 bases; bases with no gene match: 6. The germline CDR1 and CDR2 sequences are SGHRS and YFSETQ. The CDR3 is made up of 14 amino acids. CDR3 sequence reads: CASSQRTGFYEQYF. In DNA form, the CDR3 reads TGCGCCAGCAGCCAGCGGACAGGGTTCTACGAGCAGTACTTC.

The J gene is TRBJ1-1, the V gene TRBV19; TRBD1 is a possible D gene (5 bases). CDR1 LNHDA and CDR2 SQIVND come from the germline V gene (reference sequence). V lost 7 bases to trimming and J lost 1 base, with 16 bases between them. The CDR3 length is 15 residues. CDR3 nucleotides: TGTGCCAGTACTTTTGGCGGGACGAGGAACACTGAAGCTTTCTTT. Amino acids: CASTFGGTRNTEAFF.

This clonotype came up a few times. At one end the junction does not follow the germline gene, possibly because of a read error. The chain uses TRBV7-7 and TRBJ2-1; 9 bases agree with TRBD1. Germline CDR1 SSHAT, CDR2 FNYEAQ (reference sequence). CDR3 length equals 15 residues. The DNA for the CDR3 is TGTGCTAGCAGCCGTGCCGGGACAGGGAACAATGAGCAGTTCTTC. Residues: CASSRAGTGNNEQFF.

The chain links TRBV12-3 or TRBV12-4 to TRBJ2-3; the match to TRBD1 covers 9 bases. The junction had 14 bases not matched to a gene; V was cut back by 4 bases and J by 3 bases. The CDR3 is made up of 18 amino acids. CDR3 DNA sequence: TGTGCCAGCAGTTGGGGCGCACCGGGGGACAGGGTGACAGATACGCAGTATTTT. Its translation is CASSWGAPGDRVTDTQYF.

This clonotype was found a few times. The chain recombines TRBV20-1 with TRBJ1-1; D not certain. The germline V and J ends were trimmed by 5 bases and 4 bases, with 8 bases remaining between them. Germline CDR1 DFQATT, CDR2 SNEGSKA (reference sequence). CDR3 size: 11 residues. CDR3 in amino acids: CSADTTTEAFF. Here the CDR3 DNA reads TGCAGTGCTGACACGACCACTGAAGCTTTCTTT.

Note on this clonotype: Relative to the germline gene, one junction end is altered; a read error may explain this. V is TRBV7-9 and J is TRBJ2-5; D is undetermined. The V gene's germline CDR1 is SEHNR and CDR2 FQNEAQ (reference sequence). The CDR3 covers 13 residues. CDR3 bases: TGTGCCAGCAGCCCGACCGCGTACAGCCAATCGAACTTC. Translating gives CASSPTAYSQSNF.

This chain uses TRBV6-1 with TRBJ1-3; D unresolved. Per the germline V gene, CDR1 is MNHNS and CDR2 is SASEGT. V lost 1 base and J lost 0, with 7 bases in between. CDR3 length: 15 amino acids. CDR3 coding DNA: TGTGCCAGCAGTGAAGTCGGAGACTCTGGAAACACCATATATTTT. This translates into CASSEVGDSGNTIYF.

The chain uses TRBV11-2 and TRBJ2-1; TRBD1 matches at 8 bases. The CDR3 sequence is 16 residues long. The germline V gene encodes CDR1 SGHAT and CDR2 FQNNGV. V shed 11 bases and J 0 bases; nucleotides not matched to a gene: 12. As DNA, the CDR3 is TGTGCCTGGAAAGCCGGGACAGGTGGCTCCTACAATGAGCAGTTCTTC. Its translation: CAWKAGTGGSYNEQFF. The full variable domain, with the rest looked up from reference TRBV11-2 and TRBJ2-1, is EAGVAQSPRYKIIEKRQSVAFWCNPISGHATLYWYQQILGQGPKLLIQFQNNGVVDDSQLPKDRFSAERLKGVDSTLKIQPAKLEDSAVYLCAWKAGTGGSYNEQFFGPGTRLTVL.

This clonotype was seen a handful of times. The J gene is TRBJ1-1, the V gene TRBV6-2 or TRBV6-3; D is unclear. V was clipped by 5 bases and J by 0 bases, with 4 bases between them. Germline V gene data show CDR1 as MNHEY and CDR2 as SVGEGT. There are 12 residues in the CDR3. The CDR3 is CASSDLNTEAFF. CDR3 nucleotides: TGTGCCAGCAGTGACTTGAACACTGAAGCTTTCTTT.

This clonotype has a count of ten or more. The chain is built from TRBV10-2 and TRBJ2-5, with no clear D. The CDR3 totals 13 residues. Germline-derived CDR1 and CDR2 are WSHSY and SAAADI. V was cut by 6 bases and J by 2 bases, with 10 bases left in between. CDR3 DNA: TGCGCCAGCAGCGCAACGTGGCAAGAGACCCAGTACTTC. Translating it yields CASSATWQETQYF.

This clonotype was seen a single time. This sequence may be a read error, since a much larger clone differs from it by one base. No conserved phenylalanine or tryptophan is present at the end of the CDR3, so a read error is the likely explanation. The chain has TRBV28 and TRBJ1-5, with D possibly TRBD1 on 5 matching bases. The germline gives CDR1 MDHEN, CDR2 SYDVKM. The V and J ends lost 5 bases and 0 bases respectively, with 14 bases between them. This CDR3 spans 16 amino acids. The chain's CDR3 is CASSTTGTYSNQPQHL. The CDR3 DNA follows: TGTGCCAGCAGTACCACCGGGACCTATAGCAATCAGCCCCAGCATCTT.

This chain's CDR3 is CASSTRRGTSYEQYF. As DNA, the CDR3 is TGTGCCAGCAGCACACGCAGGGGTACCTCCTACGAGCAGTACTTC. This chain connects TRBV7-2 to TRBJ2-7; possible D gene TRBD1, 6 bases. Trimming cost V 5 bases and J 0 bases, with 14 bases left between them. The CDR3 has 15 residues. Germline V gives CDR1 SGHTA, CDR2 FQGNSA.

The CDR3 loop reads CASSQNRGAKEKLFF. Written as DNA, the CDR3 is TGCGCCAGCAGCCAAAACAGGGGAGCAAAAGAAAAACTGTTTTTT. The chain combines TRBV4-3 with TRBJ1-4; 7 bases agree with TRBD1. Germline V gene data show CDR1 as LGHNA and CDR2 as YSLEER. There are 15 residues in the CDR3. V trimming: 2 bases; J trimming: 8 bases; junction bases outside the gene matches: 8.